This T cell receptor (beta chain) was captured in a study of blood T cell repertoires in COVID-19. Study-wide background: T cells, B-cell-depleted T cells, or PBMCs supplied cDNA or gDNA.

Germline values: CDR1 SGHRS, CDR2 YFSETQ. This CDR3 contains 17 residues. The junction had 6 bases not matched to a gene; V was cut back by 4 bases and J by 2 bases. Using immunoSEQ multiplex PCR, the repertoire was profiled, and TCRdb retains in-frame clones only, with some absent. The sample holds around 70,000 clones, about 88% seen once. The sequenced sample consisted of peripheral blood. The TCR originated in a human donor in a cohort sampled during active COVID-19. This chain uses TRBV5-1 with TRBJ2-3, with TRBD2 matching 14 bases. CDR3 sequence (DNA): TGCGCCAGCAGCATCGGGACTAGCGGGGGCCCCACAGATACGCAGTATTTT. Translation gives CASSIGTSGGPTDTQYF.